Listed below are T cell receptor beta chains from one sample, sequenced in a study of blood T cell repertoires in COVID-19. Measured with immunoSEQ multiplex PCR; TCRdb has only the in-frame clones, and not every one. Among 170,000 or so clones listed, 89% were seen once. Material for sequencing was peripheral blood. The receptor set was obtained from a man aged 18-30 years who had recovered from COVID-19. Both conserved end residues are trimmed from each CDR3.

J	V	CDR3
TRBJ1-2	TRBV28	ASSDPGRGGGYT
TRBJ2-1	TRBV6-5	ASSFLPGLAGGEF
TRBJ2-1	TRBV6-2/TRBV6-3	ASSPKTRSGTSGSNEQF
TRBJ1-5	TRBV7-2	ASSLVGPQH
TRBJ2-1	TRBV18	ASSPMGGSYNEQF
TRBJ2-2	TRBV19	ASSSDRGSGELF
TRBJ1-6	TRBV5-6	ASSLVGGDSPLH
TRBJ2-3	TRBV3-1/TRBV3-2	ASLTSGATDTQY
TRBJ1-6	TRBV28	ASSFLGQDNSPLH
TRBJ1-2	TRBV9	ASSVADRGRGYT
TRBJ2-3	TRBV3-1/TRBV3-2	ASSKQGAFDTQY
TRBJ2-1	TRBV27	ASSRGQGNEQF
TRBJ1-1	TRBV29-1	SVRAGSTPEAF
TRBJ1-1	TRBV15	ATSNQANTEAF
TRBJ1-1	TRBV11-2	ASSWAGDTEAF
TRBJ2-2	TRBV24-1	ATSDHRKNTGELF
TRBJ2-5	TRBV3-1/TRBV3-2	ASSPTPSETQY
TRBJ2-2	TRBV10-2	ASSVGQTGELF
TRBJ1-4	TRBV6-5	ASSYEGQNEKLF
TRBJ2-1	TRBV7-2	ASSLGDTRGNEQF
TRBJ2-7	TRBV6-5	ASSYTLQGSYEQY
TRBJ2-7	TRBV10-2	ASSRPDRGPGEQY
TRBJ2-1	TRBV11-2	ASSPRVAGVNEQF
TRBJ2-1	TRBV4-3	ASSQDSVRLAGLDEQF
TRBJ2-5	TRBV7-2	ASSLGSTRLSETQY
TRBJ1-6	TRBV10-3	AISEFVGTGSPLH
TRBJ2-1	TRBV5-1	ASSFRPSVNEQF
TRBJ2-1	TRBV5-1	ASSPHGNEQF
TRBJ1-3	TRBV6-5	ASSSQGNTIY
TRBJ1-2	TRBV15	ATSTRRDRDYGYT
TRBJ1-2	TRBV24-1	ATSDGQGYGYT
TRBJ2-7	TRBV28	ASSREGGPYEQY
TRBJ1-1	TRBV6-2/TRBV6-3	ASSFFQGKNTEAF
TRBJ2-7	TRBV6-5	ASSYGASGYEQY
TRBJ2-7	TRBV6-1	ASSRQGESYEQY
TRBJ1-1	TRBV9	ASSARGLDTEAF
TRBJ2-3	TRBV24-1	ATSSGTDTQY
TRBJ2-3	TRBV7-3	ASSRTSGSADTQY
TRBJ2-1	TRBV6-6	ASSLRTSGRPYNEQF
TRBJ2-1	TRBV2	ASRRDYNEQF
TRBJ2-2	TRBV29-1	SVNPTGAGTGELF
TRBJ1-5	TRBV30	AWSQGAQVNQPQH
TRBJ2-2	TRBV6-2/TRBV6-3	ASSFSAFPGELF
TRBJ1-2	TRBV25-1	ASTFGGGRNYGYT
TRBJ1-4	TRBV12-3/TRBV12-4	ASSTGEKLF
TRBJ2-5	TRBV18	ASSPNQETQY
TRBJ1-3	TRBV7-2	ASSSPTLLARNTIY
TRBJ2-1	TRBV11-2	ASSSRPHPWAEQF
TRBJ2-1	TRBV19	ASSAGGLHYNEQF
TRBJ1-1	TRBV6-2/TRBV6-3	ASSSGQGGTEAF
TRBJ1-1	TRBV7-2	ASSSGSGLMNTEAF
TRBJ2-6	TRBV9	ASSSAGAGANVLT
TRBJ2-7	TRBV6-5	ASSYRPPGSYEQY